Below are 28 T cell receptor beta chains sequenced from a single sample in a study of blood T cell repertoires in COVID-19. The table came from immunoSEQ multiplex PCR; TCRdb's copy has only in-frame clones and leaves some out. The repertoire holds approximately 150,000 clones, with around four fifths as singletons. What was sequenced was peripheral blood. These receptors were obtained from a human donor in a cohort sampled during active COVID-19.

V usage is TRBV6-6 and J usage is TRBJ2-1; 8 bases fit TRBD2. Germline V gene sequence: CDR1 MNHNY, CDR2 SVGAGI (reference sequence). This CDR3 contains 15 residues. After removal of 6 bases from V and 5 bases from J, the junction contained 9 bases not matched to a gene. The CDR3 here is CASSPTSGWDNEQFF. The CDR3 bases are TGTGCCAGCAGCCCCACTAGCGGCTGGGACAATGAGCAGTTCTTC.

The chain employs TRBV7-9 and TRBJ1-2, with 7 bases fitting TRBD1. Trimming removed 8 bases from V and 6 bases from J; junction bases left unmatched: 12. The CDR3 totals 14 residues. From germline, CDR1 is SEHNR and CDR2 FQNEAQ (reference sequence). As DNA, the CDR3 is TGTGCCAGCCGTGGTGTTGGACAGGCTGATGGCTACACCTTC. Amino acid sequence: CASRGVGQADGYTF.

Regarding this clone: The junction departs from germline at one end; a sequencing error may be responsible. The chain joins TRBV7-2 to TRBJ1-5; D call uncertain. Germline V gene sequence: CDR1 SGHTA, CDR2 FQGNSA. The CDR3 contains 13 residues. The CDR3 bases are TGTGCCAGCAGTTTAGTTAGTTATCAGCCCCAGCATTTT. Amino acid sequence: CASSLVSYQPQHF.

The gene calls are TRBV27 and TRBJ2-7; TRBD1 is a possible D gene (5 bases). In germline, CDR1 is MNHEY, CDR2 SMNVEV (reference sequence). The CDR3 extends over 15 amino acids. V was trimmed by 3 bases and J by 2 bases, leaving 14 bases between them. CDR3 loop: CASSFRRARAYEQYF. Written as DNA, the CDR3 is TGTGCCAGCAGTTTTCGCCGAGCCAGGGCCTACGAGCAGTACTTC.

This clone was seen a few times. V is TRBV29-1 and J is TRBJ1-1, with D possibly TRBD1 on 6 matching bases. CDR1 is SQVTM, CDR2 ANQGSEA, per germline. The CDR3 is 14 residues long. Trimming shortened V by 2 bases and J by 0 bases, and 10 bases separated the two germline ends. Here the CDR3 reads CSVERGGMNTEAFF. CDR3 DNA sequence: TGCAGCGTTGAAAGGGGGGGCATGAACACTGAAGCTTTCTTT.

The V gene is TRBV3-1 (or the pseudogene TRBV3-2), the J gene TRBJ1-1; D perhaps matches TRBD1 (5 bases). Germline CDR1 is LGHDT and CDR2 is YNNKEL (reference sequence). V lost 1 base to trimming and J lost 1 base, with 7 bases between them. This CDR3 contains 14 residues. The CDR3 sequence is CASSQGGGNTEAFF. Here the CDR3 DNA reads TGTGCCAGCAGCCAAGGGGGGGGGAACACTGAAGCTTTCTTT.

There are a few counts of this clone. This CDR3 is CASSRGTGGTEAFF. The CDR3 bases are TGTGCCAGCAGCCGTGGGACCGGGGGCACTGAAGCTTTCTTT. This chain connects TRBV3-1 (or the pseudogene TRBV3-2) to TRBJ1-1; D might be TRBD1 (5 bases). With 4 bases removed from V and 4 bases from J, the gap between germline ends came to 13 bases. This CDR3 has 14 amino acids. Germline loops: CDR1 LGHDT, CDR2 YNNKEL (reference sequence).

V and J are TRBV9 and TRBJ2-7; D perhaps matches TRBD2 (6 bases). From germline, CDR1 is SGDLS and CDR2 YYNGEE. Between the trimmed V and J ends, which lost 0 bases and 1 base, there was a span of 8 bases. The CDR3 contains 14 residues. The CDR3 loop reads CASSVVAESYEQYF. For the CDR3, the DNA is TGTGCCAGCAGCGTAGTAGCGGAATCCTACGAGCAGTACTTC.

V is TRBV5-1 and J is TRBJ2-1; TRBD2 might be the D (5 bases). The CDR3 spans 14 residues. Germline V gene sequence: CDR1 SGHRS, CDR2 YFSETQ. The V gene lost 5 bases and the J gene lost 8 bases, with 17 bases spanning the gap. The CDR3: CASSGRASTHEQFF. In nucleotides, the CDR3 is TGCGCCAGCAGTGGACGGGCTAGCACCCATGAGCAGTTCTTC.

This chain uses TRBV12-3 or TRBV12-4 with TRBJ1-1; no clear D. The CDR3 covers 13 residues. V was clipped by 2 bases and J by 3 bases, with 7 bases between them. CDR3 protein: CASSLIEDTEAFF. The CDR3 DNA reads TGTGCCAGCAGTTTAATAGAGGACACTGAAGCTTTCTTT.

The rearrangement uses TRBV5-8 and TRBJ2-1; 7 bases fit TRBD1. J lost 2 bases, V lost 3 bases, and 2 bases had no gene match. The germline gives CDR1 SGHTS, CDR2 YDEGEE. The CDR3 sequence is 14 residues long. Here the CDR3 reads CASSWDRTYNEQFF. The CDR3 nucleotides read TGTGCCAGCAGCTGGGACAGAACCTACAATGAGCAGTTCTTC.

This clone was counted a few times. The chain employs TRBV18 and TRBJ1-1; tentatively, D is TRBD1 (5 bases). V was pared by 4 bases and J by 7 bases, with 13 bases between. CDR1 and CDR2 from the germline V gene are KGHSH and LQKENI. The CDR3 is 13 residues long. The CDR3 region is CASSRSQELEAFF. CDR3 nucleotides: TGTGCCAGCTCACGTTCACAGGAACTTGAAGCTTTCTTT.

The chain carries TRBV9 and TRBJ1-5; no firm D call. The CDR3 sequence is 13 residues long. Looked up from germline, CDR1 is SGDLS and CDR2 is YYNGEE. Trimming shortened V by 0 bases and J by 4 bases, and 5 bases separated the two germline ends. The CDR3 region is CASSVDANQPQHF. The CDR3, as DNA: TGTGCCAGCAGCGTAGACGCGAATCAGCCCCAGCATTTT.

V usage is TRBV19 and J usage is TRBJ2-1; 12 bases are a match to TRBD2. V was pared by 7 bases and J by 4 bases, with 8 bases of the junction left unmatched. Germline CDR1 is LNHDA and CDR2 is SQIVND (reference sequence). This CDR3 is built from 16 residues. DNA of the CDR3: TGTGCCAGTACCCAGGGGCTAGCGGGAGGGTACAATGAGCAGTTCTTC. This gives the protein CASTQGLAGGYNEQFF.

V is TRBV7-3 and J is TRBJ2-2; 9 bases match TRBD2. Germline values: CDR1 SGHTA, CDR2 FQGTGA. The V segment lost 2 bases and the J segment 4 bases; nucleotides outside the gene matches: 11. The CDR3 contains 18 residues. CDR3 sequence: CASSLFPKAGGGTGELFF. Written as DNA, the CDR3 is TGTGCCAGCAGCTTATTCCCTAAAGCGGGAGGCGGCACCGGGGAGCTGTTTTTT.

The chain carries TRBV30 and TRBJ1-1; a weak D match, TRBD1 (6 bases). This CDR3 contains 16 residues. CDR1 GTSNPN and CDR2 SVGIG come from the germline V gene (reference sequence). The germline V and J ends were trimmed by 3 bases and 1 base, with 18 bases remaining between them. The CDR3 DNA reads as TGTGCCTGGAGGGCCTCAGGGGCTCCTCAGAACACTGAAGCTTTCTTT. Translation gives CAWRASGAPQNTEAFF.

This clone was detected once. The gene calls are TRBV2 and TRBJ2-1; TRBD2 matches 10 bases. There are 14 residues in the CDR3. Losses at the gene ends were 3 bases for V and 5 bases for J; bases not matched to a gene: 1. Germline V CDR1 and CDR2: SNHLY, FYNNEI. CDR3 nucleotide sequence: TGTGCCAGCAGTGACGGACTAGCGGACAATGAGCAGTTCTTC. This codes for CASSDGLADNEQFF.

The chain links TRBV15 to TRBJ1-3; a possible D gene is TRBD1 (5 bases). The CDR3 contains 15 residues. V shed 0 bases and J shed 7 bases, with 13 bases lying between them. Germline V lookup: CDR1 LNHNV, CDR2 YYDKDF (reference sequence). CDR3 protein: CATSRDGADRNTIYF. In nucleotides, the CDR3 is TGTGCCACCAGCAGAGATGGGGCAGATCGCAACACCATATATTTT.

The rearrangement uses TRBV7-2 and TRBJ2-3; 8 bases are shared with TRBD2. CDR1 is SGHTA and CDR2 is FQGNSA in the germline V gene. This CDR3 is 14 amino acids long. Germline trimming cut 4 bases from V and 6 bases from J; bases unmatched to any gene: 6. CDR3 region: CASSSSGTRDTQYF. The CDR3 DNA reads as TGTGCCAGCAGCTCGAGCGGGACTAGGGATACGCAGTATTTT.

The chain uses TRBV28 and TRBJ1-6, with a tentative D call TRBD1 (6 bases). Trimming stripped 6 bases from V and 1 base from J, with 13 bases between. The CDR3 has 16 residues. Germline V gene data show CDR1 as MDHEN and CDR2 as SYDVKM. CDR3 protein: CASSPPRGSYNSPLHF. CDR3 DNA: TGTGCCAGCAGCCCCCCCAGGGGTTCCTATAATTCACCCCTCCACTTT.

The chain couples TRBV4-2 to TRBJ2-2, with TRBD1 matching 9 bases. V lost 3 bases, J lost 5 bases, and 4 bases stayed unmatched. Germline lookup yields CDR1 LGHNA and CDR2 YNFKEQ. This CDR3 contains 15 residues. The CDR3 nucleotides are TGTGCCAGCAGCCACGGGGACAGGGCGACCGGGGAGCTGTTTTTT. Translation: CASSHGDRATGELFF.

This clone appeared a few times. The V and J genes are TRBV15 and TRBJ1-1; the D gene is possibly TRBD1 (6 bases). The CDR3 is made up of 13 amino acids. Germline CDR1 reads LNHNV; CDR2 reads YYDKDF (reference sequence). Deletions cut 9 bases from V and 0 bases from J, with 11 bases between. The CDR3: CATKTGMNTEAFF. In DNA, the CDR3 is TGTGCCACGAAGACAGGTATGAACACTGAAGCTTTCTTT.

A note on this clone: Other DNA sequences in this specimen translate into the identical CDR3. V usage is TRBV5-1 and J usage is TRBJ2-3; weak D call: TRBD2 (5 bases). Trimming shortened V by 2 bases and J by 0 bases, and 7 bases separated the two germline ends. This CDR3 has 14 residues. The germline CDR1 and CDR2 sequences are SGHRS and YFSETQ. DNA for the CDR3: TGCGCCAGCAGCTTCCGGAGGAGCACAGATACGCAGTATTTT. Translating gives CASSFRRSTDTQYF.

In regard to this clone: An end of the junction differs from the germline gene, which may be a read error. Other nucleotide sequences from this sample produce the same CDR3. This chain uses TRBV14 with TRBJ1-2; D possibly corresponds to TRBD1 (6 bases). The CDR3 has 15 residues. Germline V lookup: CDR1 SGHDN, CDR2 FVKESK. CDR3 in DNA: TGTGCCAGCAGCCGCGACAGGCGAGCAGCTTATGGCTATACCTTC. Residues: CASSRDRRAAYGYTF. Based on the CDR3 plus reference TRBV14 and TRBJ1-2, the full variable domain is EAGVTQFPSHSVIEKGQTVTLRCDPISGHDNLYWYRRVMGKEIKFLLHFVKESKQDESGMPNNRFLAERTGGTYSTLKVQPAELEDSGVYFCASSRDRRAAYGYTFGSGTRLTVV.

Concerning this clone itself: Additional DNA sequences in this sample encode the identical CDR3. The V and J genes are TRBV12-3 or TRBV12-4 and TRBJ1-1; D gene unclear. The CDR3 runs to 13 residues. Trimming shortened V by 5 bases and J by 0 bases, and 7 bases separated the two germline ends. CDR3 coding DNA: TGTGCCAGCAGTATAACAGTGAACACTGAAGCTTTCTTT. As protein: CASSITVNTEAFF.

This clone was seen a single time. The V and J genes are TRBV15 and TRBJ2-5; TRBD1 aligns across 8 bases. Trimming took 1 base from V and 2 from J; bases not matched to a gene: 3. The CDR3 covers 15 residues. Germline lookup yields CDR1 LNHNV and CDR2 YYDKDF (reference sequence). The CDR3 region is CATSRAGTGQETQYF. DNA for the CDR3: TGTGCCACCAGCAGAGCTGGGACAGGACAAGAGACCCAGTACTTC.

CDR3 region: CASSFNSPTNEKLFF. DNA for the CDR3: TGTGCCAGCAGTTTTAATAGCCCAACTAATGAAAAACTGTTTTTT. V and J are TRBV28 and TRBJ1-4; D uncertain. CDR1 is MDHEN and CDR2 is SYDVKM in the germline V gene. Deletions cut 3 bases from V and 0 bases from J, with 8 bases between. The CDR3 loop spans 15 amino acids.

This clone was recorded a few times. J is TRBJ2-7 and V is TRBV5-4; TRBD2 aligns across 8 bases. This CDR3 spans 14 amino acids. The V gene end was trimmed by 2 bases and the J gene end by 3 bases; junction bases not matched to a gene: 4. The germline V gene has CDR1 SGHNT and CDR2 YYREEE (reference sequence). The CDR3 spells CASSFAGGRYEQYF. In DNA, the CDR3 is TGTGCCAGCAGCTTCGCGGGAGGCCGCTACGAGCAGTACTTC.